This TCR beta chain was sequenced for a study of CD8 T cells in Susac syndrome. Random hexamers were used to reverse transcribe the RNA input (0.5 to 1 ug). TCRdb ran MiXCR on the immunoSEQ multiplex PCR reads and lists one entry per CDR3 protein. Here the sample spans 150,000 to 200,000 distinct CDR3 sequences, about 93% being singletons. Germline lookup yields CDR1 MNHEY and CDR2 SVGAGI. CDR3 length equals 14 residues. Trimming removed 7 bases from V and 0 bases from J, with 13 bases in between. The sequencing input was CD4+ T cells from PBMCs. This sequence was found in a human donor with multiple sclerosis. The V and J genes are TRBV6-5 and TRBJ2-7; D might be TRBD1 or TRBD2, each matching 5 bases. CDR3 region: CASTRDRLSYEQYF. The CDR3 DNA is TGTGCCAGCACCCGGGACCGACTCTCCTACGAGCAGTACTTC.